This T cell receptor beta chain was documented in a study of blood T cell repertoires in COVID-19. Study overall: T cells, B-cell-depleted T cells, or PBMCs supplied cDNA or gDNA.

Data came from immunoSEQ multiplex PCR; TCRdb stores just in-frame clones and leaves some out. The top ten hold roughly 18% of the sample, which has over 70,000 clones, 75% to 85% seen once. The V and J ends lost 3 bases and 3 bases, in that order; junction bases with no gene match: 8. The CDR3 sequence is 17 residues long. Looked up from germline, CDR1 is MNHEY and CDR2 is SMNVEV (reference sequence). Material: peripheral blood. The TCR originated in a man between 65 and 80 years old who had recovered from COVID-19. The rearrangement links TRBV27 to TRBJ2-2; 9 bases match TRBD1. The CDR3 DNA reads as TGTGCCAGCAGTTTTAATCCGGGACAGGGCTACACCGGGGAGCTGTTTTTT. Residues: CASSFNPGQGYTGELFF.